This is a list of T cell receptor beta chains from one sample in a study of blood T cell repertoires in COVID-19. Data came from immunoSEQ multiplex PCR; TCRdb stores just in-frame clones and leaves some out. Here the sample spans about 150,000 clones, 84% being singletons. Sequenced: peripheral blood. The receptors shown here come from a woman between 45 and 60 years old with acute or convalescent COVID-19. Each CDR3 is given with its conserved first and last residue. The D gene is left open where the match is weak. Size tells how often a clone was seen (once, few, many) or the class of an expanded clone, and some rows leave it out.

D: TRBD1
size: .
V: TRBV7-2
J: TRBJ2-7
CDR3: CASSPGQGNYEQYF
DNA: TGTGCCAGCAGCCCTGGACAGGGCAACTACGAGCAGTACTTC

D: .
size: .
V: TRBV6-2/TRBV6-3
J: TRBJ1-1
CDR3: CASSRGGQNTEAFF
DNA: TGTGCCAGCAGCCGCGGGGGACAGAACACTGAAGCTTTCTTT

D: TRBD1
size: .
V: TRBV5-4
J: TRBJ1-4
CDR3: CASSSDRGMANEKLFF
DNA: TGTGCCAGCAGCTCGGACAGGGGGATGGCTAATGAAAAACTGTTTTTT

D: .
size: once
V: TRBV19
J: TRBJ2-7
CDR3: CASSIRGYEQYF
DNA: TGTGCCAGTAGTATTAGGGGCTACGAGCAGTACTTC

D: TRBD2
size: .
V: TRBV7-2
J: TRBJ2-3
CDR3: CASSLSRGSGFSTDTQYF
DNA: TGTGCCAGCAGCCTATCTCGCGGGAGCGGGTTTAGCACAGATACGCAGTATTTT

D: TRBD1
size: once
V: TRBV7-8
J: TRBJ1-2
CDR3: CAIRGQGGGYGYTF
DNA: TGTGCCATCAGAGGACAGGGGGGCGGCTATGGCTACACCTTC

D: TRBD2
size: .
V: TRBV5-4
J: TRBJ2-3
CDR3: CASSLPGLAGTDTQYF
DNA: TGTGCCAGCAGCTTACCGGGACTAGCGGGTACAGATACGCAGTATTTT

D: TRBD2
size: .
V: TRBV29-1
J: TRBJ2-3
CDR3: CSVDGLAGGPNTQYF
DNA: TGCAGCGTTGATGGACTAGCGGGAGGGCCGAATACGCAGTATTTT

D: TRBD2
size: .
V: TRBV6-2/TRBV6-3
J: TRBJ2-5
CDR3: CASSTPGLAVQETQYF
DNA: TGTGCCAGCAGTACCCCGGGACTAGCGGTCCAAGAGACCCAGTACTTC

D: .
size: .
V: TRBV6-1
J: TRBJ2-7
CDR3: CASSEDGLTEYF
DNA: TGTGCCAGCAGTGAAGACGGACTTACGGAGTACTTC

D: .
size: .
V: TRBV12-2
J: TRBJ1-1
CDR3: CASRYRQGKMTEAFF
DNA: TGTGCAAGTCGGTATCGTCAGGGGAAGATGACTGAAGCTTTCTTT

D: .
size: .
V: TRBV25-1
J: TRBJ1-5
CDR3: CASSDRDNQPQHF
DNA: TGTGCCAGCAGTGACAGGGATAATCAGCCCCAGCATTTT

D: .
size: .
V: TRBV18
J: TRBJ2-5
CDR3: CASSPPGVQETQYF
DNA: TGTGCCAGCTCACCACCTGGAGTTCAAGAGACCCAGTACTTC

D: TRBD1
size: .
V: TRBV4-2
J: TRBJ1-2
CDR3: CASSHSTGTVRYNYGYTF
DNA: TGTGCCAGCAGCCATTCCACCGGGACAGTGCGTTATAACTATGGCTACACCTTC

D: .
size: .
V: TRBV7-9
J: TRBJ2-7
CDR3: CASDYGVDVGKQYF
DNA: TGTGCCAGCGATTACGGAGTTGATGTTGGAAAGCAGTACTTC

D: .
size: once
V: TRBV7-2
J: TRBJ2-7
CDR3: CASSFGGGPDEQYF
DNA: TGTGCCAGCAGCTTTGGGGGGGGGCCCGACGAGCAGTACTTC

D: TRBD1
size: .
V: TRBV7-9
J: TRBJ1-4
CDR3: CASSIQGTGFEKLFF
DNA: TGTGCCAGCAGCATTCAAGGGACAGGGTTTGAAAAACTGTTTTTT

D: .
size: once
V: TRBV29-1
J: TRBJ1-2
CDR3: CSVSYRDYGYTF
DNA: TGCAGCGTCTCCTACAGGGATTATGGCTACACCTTC

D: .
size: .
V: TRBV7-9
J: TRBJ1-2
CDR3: CASSREGNYGYTF
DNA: TGTGCCAGCAGCCGAGAGGGAAACTATGGCTACACCTTC

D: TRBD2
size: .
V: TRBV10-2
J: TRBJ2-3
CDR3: CASSEFRAGAPSTQYF
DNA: TGCGCCAGCAGTGAATTTAGAGCGGGGGCCCCATCTACGCAGTATTTT

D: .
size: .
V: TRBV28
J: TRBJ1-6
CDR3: CASSKDRSPYNSPLHF
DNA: TGTGCCAGCAGTAAAGACAGGTCGCCCTATAATTCACCCCTCCACTTT

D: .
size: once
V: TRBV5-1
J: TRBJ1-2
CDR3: CASSLAGHPSNYGYTF
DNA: TGCGCCAGCAGCTTGGCCGGACATCCAAGTAACTATGGCTACACCTTC

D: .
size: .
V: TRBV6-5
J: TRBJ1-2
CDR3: CASIPGSGGTYGYTF
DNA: TGTGCCAGCATTCCCGGATCCGGGGGTACCTATGGCTACACCTTC

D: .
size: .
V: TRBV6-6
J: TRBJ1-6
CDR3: CASSYPETRSPLHF
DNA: TGTGCCAGCAGTTACCCCGAAACTCGATCACCCCTCCACTTT

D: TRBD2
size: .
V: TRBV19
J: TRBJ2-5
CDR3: CASRAGLGETQYF
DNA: TGTGCCAGTAGAGCGGGGCTAGGGGAGACCCAGTACTTC